Listed here is a single T cell receptor (beta chain). Antigen specificity is unknown. The data belong to a study of cytomegalovirus exposure and HLA in healthy donors. In the study overall: The Caucasian-associated ancestry cluster contained 75% to 85% of the approximately 400 genotyped donors. Study-wide results and limits: Reported findings show TCR beta sequences accurately forecast HLA-A and HLA-B alleles in most subjects. Most likely, a cluster of highly shared sequence variants arose as a sequencing artifact.

Vbeta (60) and Jbeta (13) primers were used in the PCR. Using immunoSEQ multiplex PCR, the repertoire was profiled, and TCRdb retains in-frame clones only, with some absent. Of 100,000 to 120,000 clones listed, around 85% are singletons. Trimming cost V 2 bases and J 5 bases; bases outside gene matches: 10. The germline gives CDR1 GTSNPN, CDR2 SVGIG (reference sequence). The CDR3 has 15 amino acids. Sequences were obtained from PBMCs. The chain carries TRBV30 and TRBJ2-5; TRBD2 matches at 8 bases. The receptor was isolated from a man aged 35 to 55 in good health and CMV-seronegative. The DNA of the CDR3 is TGTGCCTGGAGTCCCCGGGGGGGCCCCTCGGAGACCCAGTACTTC. It specifies CAWSPRGGPSETQYF.